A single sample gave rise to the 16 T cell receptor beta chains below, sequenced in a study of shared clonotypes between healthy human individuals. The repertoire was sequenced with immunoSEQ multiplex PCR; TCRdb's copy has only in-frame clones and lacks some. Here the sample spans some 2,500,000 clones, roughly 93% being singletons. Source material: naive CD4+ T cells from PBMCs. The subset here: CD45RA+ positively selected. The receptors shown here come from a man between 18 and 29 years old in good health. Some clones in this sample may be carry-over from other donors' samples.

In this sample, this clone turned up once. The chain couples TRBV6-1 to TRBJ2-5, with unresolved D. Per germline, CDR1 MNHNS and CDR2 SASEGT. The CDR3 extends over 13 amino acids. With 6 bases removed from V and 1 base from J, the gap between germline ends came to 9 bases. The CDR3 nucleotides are TGTGCCAGCAGGGGGTGGATCCAAGAGACCCAGTACTTC. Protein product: CASRGWIQETQYF.

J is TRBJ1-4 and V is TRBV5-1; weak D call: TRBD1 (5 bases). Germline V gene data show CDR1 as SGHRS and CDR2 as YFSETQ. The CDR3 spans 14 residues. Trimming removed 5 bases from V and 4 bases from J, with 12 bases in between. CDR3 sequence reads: CASRRDYVNEKLFF. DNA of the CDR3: TGCGCCAGCAGGAGGGACTATGTTAATGAAAAACTGTTTTTT.

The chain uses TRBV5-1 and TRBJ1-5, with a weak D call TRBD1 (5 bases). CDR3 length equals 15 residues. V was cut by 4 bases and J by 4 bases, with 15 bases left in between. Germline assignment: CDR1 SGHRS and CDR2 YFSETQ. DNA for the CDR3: TGCGCCAGCAGCAAGGGGACGGATTTAAATCAGCCCCAGCATTTT. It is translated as CASSKGTDLNQPQHF.

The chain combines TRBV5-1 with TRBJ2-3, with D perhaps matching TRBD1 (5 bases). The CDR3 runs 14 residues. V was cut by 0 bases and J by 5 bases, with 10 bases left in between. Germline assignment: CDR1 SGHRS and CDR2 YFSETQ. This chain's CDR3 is CASSLEQVVDTQYF. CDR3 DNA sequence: TGCGCCAGCAGCTTGGAACAGGTAGTAGATACGCAGTATTTT.

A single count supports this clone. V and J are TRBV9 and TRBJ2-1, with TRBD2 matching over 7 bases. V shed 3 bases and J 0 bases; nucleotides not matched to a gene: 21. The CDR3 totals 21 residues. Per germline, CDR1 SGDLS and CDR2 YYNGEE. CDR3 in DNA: TGTGCCAGCAGCGCACCCTCCTCGACTAGGGAGGGATTAAGCTCCTACAATGAGCAGTTCTTC. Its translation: CASSAPSSTREGLSSYNEQFF.

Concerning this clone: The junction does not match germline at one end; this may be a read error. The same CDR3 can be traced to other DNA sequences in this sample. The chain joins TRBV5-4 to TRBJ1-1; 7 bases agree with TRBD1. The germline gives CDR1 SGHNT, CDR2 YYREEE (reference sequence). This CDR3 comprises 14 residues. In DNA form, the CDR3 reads TGTGCCAGCAGGACCGGACAGGCGAACACTGAAGCCTTCTTT. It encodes CASRTGQANTEAFF.

CDR3 coding DNA: TGTGCCAGCAGCTTGGGGAGGTCAGATACGCAGTATTTT. It translates to CASSLGRSDTQYF. V is TRBV7-2 and J is TRBJ2-3; possibly TRBD2 for D (6 bases). V was shortened by 3 bases and J by 4 bases, with 8 bases between the two germline ends. This CDR3 is built from 13 residues. Germline V lookup: CDR1 SGHTA, CDR2 FQGNSA. The variable domain in full, with the rest retrieved from reference TRBV7-2 and TRBJ2-3, is GAGVSQSPSNKVTEKGKDVELRCDPISGHTALYWYRQSLGQGLEFLIYFQGNSAPDKSGLPSDRFSAERTGGSVSTLTIQRTQQEDSAVYLCASSLGRSDTQYFGPGTRLTVL.

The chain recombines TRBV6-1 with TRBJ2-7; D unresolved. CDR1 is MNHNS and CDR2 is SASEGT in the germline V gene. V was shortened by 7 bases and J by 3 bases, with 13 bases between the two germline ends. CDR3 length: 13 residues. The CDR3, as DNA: TGTGCCAGCACTCCTGGGCAGTACTACGAGCAGTACTTC. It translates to CASTPGQYYEQYF.

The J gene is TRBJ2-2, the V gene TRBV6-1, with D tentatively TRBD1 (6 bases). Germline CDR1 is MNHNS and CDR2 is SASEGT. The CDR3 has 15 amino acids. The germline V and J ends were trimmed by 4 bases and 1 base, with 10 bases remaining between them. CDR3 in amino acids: CASSGTVLNTGELFF. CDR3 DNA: TGTGCCAGCAGTGGGACAGTCCTGAACACCGGGGAGCTGTTTTTT.

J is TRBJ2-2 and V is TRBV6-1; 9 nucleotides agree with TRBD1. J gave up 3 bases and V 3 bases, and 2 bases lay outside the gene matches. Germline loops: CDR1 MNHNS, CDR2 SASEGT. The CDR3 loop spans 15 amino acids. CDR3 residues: CASSERQGDTGELFF. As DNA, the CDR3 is TGTGCCAGCAGTGAGCGACAGGGGGACACCGGGGAGCTGTTTTTT.

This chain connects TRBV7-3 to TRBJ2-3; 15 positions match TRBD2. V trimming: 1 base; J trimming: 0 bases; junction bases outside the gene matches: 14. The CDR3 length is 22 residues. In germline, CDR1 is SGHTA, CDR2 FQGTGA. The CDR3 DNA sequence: TGTGCCAGCAGCTTAAGTACACCGGGACTAGCGGGAGGATACCCTAGCACAGATACGCAGTATTTT. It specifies CASSLSTPGLAGGYPSTDTQYF.

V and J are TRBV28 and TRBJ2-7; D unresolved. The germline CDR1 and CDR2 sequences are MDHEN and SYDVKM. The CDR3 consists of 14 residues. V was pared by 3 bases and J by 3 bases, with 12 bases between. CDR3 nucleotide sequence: TGTGCCAGCAGTTTTCGGCCAGGTTTCTACGAGCAGTACTTC. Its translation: CASSFRPGFYEQYF.

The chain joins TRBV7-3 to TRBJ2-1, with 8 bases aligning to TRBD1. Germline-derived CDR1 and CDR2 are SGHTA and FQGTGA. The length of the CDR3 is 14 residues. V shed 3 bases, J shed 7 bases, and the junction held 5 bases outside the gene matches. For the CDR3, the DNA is TGTGCCAGCAGCTTGACAGGGGCCTGGAATGAGCAGTTCTTC. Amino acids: CASSLTGAWNEQFF.

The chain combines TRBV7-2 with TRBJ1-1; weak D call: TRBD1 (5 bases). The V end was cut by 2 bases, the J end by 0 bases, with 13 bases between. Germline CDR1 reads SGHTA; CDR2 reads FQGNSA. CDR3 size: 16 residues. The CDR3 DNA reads TGTGCCAGCAGCTTAAGAACGGGGGACCTGAACACTGAAGCTTTCTTT. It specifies CASSLRTGDLNTEAFF.

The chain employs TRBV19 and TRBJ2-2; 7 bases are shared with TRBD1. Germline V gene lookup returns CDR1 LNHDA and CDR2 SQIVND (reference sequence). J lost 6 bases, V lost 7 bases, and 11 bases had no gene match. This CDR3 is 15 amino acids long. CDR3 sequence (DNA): TGTGCCAGTAAAACAGGGGTTGTTATTTCCGGGGAGCTGTTTTTT. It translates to CASKTGVVISGELFF.

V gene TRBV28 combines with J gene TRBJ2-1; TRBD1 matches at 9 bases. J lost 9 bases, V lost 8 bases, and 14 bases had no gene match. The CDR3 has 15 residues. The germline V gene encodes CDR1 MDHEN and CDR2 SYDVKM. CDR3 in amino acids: CASGTGGESLGEQFF. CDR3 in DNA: TGTGCCAGCGGAACAGGGGGCGAATCCCTCGGTGAGCAGTTCTTC.